This T cell receptor (beta chain) was identified in a study of blood T cell repertoires in COVID-19. Whole-study context: Both acute and convalescent COVID-19 samples were obtained from the United States, Italy and Spain.

Germline V gene sequence: CDR1 MNHEY, CDR2 SVGAGI. The ends lost 7 bases at V and 7 bases at J; junction bases unmatched: 13. The CDR3 is 15 amino acids. Measured with immunoSEQ multiplex PCR; TCRdb has only the in-frame clones, and not every one. The data hold about 300,000 clones, with about nine tenths observed a single time. This receptor was taken from a man aged 25 to 40 who had recovered from COVID-19. The chain recombines TRBV6-5 with TRBJ2-3; TRBD1 matches 8 bases. Sequencing was carried out using PBMCs or T cells enriched from blood (not recorded which). CDR3 coding DNA: TGTGCCAGCAAGAGACAGGGGACTCCAGAATATACGCAGTATTTT. It yields the protein CASKRQGTPEYTQYF.